This TCR beta chain appears in the sequencing data of a study of blood T cell repertoires in COVID-19 (TCRdb year 2020). For context, the study as a whole: Samples from collaborators originated in the United States, Italy and Spain and spanned both the acute and convalescent phases of COVID-19. The material from the prospective study consisted of cDNA or gDNA derived from T cells, B-cell-depleted T cells, or PBMCs. The dataset comprised deeply sampled blood TCRbeta repertoires from subjects exposed to, actively infected with, or recovered from COVID-19. The repertoires were made available in a free public database intended to serve as a resource for research on the immune response to SARS-CoV-2. Samples were obtained from the ongoing ImmuneRACE study (first 160 participants) and from over 1,000 subjects provided by 6 global collaborators. A de-identified subject ID, COVID-19 status, age in years and sex were almost always included in the sample metadata. Where available, HLA class I and class II types were obtained from metadata supplied by the sample provider rather than from assay-based typing. The full study reports these points: Clinical and demographic metadata were provided uncurated, with the amount varying by source and participant.

Concerning this clone itself: It lacks a known antigen. No base quality information exists; no much larger clone differs at one position.

TCRbeta CDR3 regions were amplified from genomic DNA using the immunoSEQ Assay, a bias-controlled multiplex PCR. As for how the authors treated the data: Nucleated cell counts per sample were estimated from amplification of reference gene primers within the assay. To quantify the absolute abundance of each unique TCRbeta CDR3 rearrangement, sequence reads were collapsed and filtered. For each sample, productive Simpson clonality was calculated as the square root of Simpson's diversity index across productive rearrangements. Held by TCRdb, this immuneACCESS table contains in-frame sequences only and omits some clones. Under half of the omission traces to an unresolved V gene where checked; the cause of the rest is unknown. V and J calls plus clone size are reproduced from that table; the DNA served to infer D and trimming. A total of hundreds of thousands of clones appear in this sample, around nine tenths of them only once. The leading ten clones occupy about 9.9% of the sample.

Participants in the prospective study were enrolled through a virtual design, were aged roughly 18 to 100 years, and lived in under 25 United States geographic areas. To assign participants to cohorts, the prospective study relied on clinical history that participants themselves reported in a screening survey and a study questionnaire. ImmuneRACE Cohort 3 recovered participants were defined by two consecutive negative NP/OP PCR tests, healthcare professional clearance, or symptom resolution. Each participant in the prospective study had whole blood, serum and a nasopharyngeal or oropharyngeal swab collected by mobile phlebotomists. Participants in the prospective study had the option to provide additional blood draws and questionnaires over a roughly 2-month period. Blood samples from the prospective study were shipped frozen or at room temperature prior to DNA extraction. From cysteine to phenylalanine, the CDR3 is 16 amino acids long. The DNA shown is the 48-base CDR3, in frame from base 1. Ends trimmed: V by 4 bases, J by 3 bases; bases unmatched to a gene: 6. As encoded in the germline V gene (reference sequence), CDR1 is SEHNR while CDR2 is FQNEAQ.

Sequencing was done on a sample of PBMCs or T cells enriched from blood (not recorded which). The TCR originated in a woman aged 40 to 49 who had recovered from COVID-19. The chain employs TRBV7-9 and TRBJ2-1, with 10 bases aligning to TRBD1. The nucleotide sequence reads TGTGCCAGCAGCTCCCGGGGGGACAGGGGCTACAATGAGCAGTTCTTC. The resulting protein is CASSSRGDRGYNEQFF. The entire variable domain, with the stretches around the CDR3 drawn from the reference TRBV7-9 and TRBJ2-1 proteins, is DTGVSQNPRHKITKRGQNVTFRCDPISEHNRLYWYRQTLGQGPEFLTYFQNEAQLEKSRLLSDRFSAERPKGSFSTLEIQRTEQGDSAMYLCASSSRGDRGYNEQFFGPGTRLTVL.